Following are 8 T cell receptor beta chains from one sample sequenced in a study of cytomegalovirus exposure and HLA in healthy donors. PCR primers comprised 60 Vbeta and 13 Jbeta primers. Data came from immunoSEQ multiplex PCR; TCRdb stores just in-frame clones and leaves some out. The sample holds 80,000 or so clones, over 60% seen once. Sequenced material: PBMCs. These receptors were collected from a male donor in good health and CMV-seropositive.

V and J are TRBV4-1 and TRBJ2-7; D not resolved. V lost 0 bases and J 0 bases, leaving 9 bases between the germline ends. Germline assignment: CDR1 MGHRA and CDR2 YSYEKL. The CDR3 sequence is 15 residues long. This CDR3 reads CASSQDTSSSYEQYF. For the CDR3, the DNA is TGCGCCAGCAGCCAAGATACGTCCAGCTCCTACGAGCAGTACTTC.

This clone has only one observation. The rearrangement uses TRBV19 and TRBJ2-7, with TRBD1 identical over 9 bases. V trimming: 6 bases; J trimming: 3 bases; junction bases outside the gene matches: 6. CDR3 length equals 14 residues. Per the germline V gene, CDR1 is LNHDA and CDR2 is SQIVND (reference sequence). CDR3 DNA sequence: TGTGCCAGTAGACCGGGACAGGGTAGCTACGAGCAGTACTTC. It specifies CASRPGQGSYEQYF.

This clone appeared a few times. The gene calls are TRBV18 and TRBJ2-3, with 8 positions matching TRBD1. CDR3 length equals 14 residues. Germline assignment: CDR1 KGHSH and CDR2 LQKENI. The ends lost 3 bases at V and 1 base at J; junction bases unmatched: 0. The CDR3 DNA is TGTGCCAGCTCACCGGACAGGGGCACAGATACGCAGTATTTT. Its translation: CASSPDRGTDTQYF.

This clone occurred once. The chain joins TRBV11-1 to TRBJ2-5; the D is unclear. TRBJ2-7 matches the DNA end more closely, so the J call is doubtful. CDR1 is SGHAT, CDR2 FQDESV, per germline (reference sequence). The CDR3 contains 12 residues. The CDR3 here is CASSHGVYEQYF. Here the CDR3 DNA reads TGTGCCAGCAGCCACGGAGTCTACGAGCAGTACTTC.

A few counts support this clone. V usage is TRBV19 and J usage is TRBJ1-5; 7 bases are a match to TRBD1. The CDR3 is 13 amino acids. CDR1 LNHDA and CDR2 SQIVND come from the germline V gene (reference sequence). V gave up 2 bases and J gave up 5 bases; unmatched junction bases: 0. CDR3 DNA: TGTGCCAGTAGTATAACAGGGGATCAGCCCCAGCATTTT. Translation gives CASSITGDQPQHF. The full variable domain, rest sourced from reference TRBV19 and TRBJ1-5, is DGGITQSPKYLFRKEGQNVTLSCEQNLNHDAMYWYRQDPGQGLRLIYYSQIVNDFQKGDIAEGYSVSREKKESFPLTVTSAQKNPTAFYLCASSITGDQPQHFGDGTRLSIL.

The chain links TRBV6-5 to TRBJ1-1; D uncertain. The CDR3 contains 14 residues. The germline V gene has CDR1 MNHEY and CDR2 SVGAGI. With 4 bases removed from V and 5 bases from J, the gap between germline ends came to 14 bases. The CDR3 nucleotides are TGTGCCAGCAGTTGGGATTATAGAGGGACTGAAGCTTTCTTT. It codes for CASSWDYRGTEAFF.

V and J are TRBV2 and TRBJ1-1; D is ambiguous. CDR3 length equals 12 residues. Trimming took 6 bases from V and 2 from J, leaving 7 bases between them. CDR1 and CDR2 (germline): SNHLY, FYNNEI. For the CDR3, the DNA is TGTGCCAGCAGGAGCGGAAACACTGAAGCTTTCTTT. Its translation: CASRSGNTEAFF. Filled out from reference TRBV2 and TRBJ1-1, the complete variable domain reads EPEVTQTPSHQVTQMGQEVILRCVPISNHLYFYWYRQILGQKVEFLVSFYNNEISEKSEIFDDQFSVERPDGSNFTLKIRSTKLEDSAMYFCASRSGNTEAFFGQGTRLTVV.

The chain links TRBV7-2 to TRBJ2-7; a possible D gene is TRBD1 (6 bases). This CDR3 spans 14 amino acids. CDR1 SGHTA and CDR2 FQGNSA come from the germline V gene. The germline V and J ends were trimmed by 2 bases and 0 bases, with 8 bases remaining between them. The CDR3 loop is CASSLRQDSYEQYF. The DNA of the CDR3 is TGTGCCAGCAGCTTAAGACAGGACTCCTACGAGCAGTACTTC.